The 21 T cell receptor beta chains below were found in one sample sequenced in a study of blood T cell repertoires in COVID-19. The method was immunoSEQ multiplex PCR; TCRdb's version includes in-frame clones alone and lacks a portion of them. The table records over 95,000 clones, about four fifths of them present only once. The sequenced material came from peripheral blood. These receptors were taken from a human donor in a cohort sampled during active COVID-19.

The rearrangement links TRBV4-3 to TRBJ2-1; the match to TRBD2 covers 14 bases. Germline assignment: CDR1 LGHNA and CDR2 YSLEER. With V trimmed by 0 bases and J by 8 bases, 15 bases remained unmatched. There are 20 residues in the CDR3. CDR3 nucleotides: TGCGCCAGCAGCCAAGATCCGGGACTAGCGGGGGCTCTACCTTGGGATGAGCAGTTCTTC. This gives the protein CASSQDPGLAGALPWDEQFF.

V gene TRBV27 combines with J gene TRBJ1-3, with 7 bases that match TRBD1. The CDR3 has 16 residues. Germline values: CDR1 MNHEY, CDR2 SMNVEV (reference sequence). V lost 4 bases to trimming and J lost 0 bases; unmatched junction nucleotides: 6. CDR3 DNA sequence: TGTGCCAGCAGTTACCTACAGGGGTTCTCTGGAAACACCATATATTTT. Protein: CASSYLQGFSGNTIYF.

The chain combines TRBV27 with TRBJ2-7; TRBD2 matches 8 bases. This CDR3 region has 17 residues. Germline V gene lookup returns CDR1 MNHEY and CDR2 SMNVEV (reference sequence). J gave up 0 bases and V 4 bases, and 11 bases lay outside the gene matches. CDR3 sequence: CASSSPRKSGGSYEQYF. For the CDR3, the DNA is TGTGCCAGCAGTTCTCCCAGAAAAAGCGGGGGCTCCTACGAGCAGTACTTC.

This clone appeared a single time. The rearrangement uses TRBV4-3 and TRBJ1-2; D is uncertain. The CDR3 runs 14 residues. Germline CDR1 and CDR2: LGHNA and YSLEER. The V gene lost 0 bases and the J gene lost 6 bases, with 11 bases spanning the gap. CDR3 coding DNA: TGCGCCAGCAGCCAAGAAAGAGAGAGGGATGGCTACACCTTC. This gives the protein CASSQERERDGYTF.

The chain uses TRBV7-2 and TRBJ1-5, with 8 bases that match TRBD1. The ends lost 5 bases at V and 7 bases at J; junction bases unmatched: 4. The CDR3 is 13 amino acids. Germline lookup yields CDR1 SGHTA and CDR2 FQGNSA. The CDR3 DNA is TGTGCCAGCAGCCCAGACAGGGGCCAGCCCCAGCATTTT. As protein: CASSPDRGQPQHF. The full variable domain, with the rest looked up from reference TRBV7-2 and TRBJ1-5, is GAGVSQSPSNKVTEKGKDVELRCDPISGHTALYWYRQSLGQGLEFLIYFQGNSAPDKSGLPSDRFSAERTGGSVSTLTIQRTQQEDSAVYLCASSPDRGQPQHFGDGTRLSIL.

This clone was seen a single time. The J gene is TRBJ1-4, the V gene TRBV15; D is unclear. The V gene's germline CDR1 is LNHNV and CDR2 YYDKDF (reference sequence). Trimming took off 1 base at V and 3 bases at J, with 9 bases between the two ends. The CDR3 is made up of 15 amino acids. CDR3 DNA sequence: TGTGCCACCAGCAGAGGCGGCCTCTCTAATGAAAAACTGTTTTTT. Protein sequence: CATSRGGLSNEKLFF. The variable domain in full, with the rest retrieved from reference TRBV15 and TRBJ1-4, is DAMVIQNPRYQVTQFGKPVTLSCSQTLNHNVMYWYQQKSSQAPKLLFHYYDKDFNNEADTPDNFQSRRPNTSFCFLDIRSPGLGDTAMYLCATSRGGLSNEKLFFGSGTQLSVL.

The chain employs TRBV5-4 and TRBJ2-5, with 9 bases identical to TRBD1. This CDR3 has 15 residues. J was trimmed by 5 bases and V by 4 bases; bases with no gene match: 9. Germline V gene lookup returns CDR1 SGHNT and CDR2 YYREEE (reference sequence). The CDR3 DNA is TGTGCCAGCAGCCCACCAGACAGGGGGAGGGAGACCCAGTACTTC. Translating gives CASSPPDRGRETQYF. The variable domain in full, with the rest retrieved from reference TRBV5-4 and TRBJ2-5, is ETGVTQSPTHLIKTRGQQVTLRCSSQSGHNTVSWYQQALGQGPQFIFQYYREEENGRGNFPPRFSGLQFPNYSSELNVNALELDDSALYLCASSPPDRGRETQYFGPGTRLLVL.

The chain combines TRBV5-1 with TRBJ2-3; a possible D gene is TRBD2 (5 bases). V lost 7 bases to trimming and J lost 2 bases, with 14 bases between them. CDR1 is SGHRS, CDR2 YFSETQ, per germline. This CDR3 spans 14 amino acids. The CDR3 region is CASAPSGDTDTQYF. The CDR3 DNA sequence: TGCGCCAGCGCCCCCTCCGGGGACACAGATACGCAGTATTTT.

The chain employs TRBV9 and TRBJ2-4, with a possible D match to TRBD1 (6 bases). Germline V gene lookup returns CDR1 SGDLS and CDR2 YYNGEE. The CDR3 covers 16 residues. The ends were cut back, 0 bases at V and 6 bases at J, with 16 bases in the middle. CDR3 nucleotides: TGTGCCAGCAGCGTAGGCACACAGGGTGTGGGAAACATTCAGTACTTC. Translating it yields CASSVGTQGVGNIQYF.

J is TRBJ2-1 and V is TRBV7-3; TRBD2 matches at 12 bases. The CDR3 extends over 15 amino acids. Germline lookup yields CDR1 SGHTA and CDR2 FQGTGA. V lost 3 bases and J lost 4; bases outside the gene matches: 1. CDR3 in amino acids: CASSLTSGGYNEQFF. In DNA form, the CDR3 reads TGTGCCAGCAGCTTGACTAGCGGGGGTTACAATGAGCAGTTCTTC. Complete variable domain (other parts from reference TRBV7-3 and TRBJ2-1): GAGVSQTPSNKVTEKGKYVELRCDPISGHTALYWYRQSLGQGPEFLIYFQGTGAADDSGLPNDRFFAVRPEGSVSTLKIQRTERGDSAVYLCASSLTSGGYNEQFFGPGTRLTVL.

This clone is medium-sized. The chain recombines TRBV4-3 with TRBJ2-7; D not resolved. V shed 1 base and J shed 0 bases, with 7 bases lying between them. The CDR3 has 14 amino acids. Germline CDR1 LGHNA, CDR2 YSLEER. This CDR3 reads CASSQGLGSYEQYF. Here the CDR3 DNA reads TGCGCCAGCAGCCAAGGACTGGGCTCCTACGAGCAGTACTTC.

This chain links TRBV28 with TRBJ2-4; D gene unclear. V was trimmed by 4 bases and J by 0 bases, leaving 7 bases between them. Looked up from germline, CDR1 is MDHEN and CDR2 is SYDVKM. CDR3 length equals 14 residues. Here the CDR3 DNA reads TGTGCCAGCAGTTCCAGACTAGCCAAAAACATTCAGTACTTC. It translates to CASSSRLAKNIQYF.

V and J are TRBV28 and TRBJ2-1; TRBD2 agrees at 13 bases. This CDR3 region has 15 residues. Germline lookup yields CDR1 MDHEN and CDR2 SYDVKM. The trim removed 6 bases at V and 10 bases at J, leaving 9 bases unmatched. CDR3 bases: TGTGCCAGCAGGCCGACTAGCGGGAGGTTATGGGAGCAGTTCTTC. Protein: CASRPTSGRLWEQFF.

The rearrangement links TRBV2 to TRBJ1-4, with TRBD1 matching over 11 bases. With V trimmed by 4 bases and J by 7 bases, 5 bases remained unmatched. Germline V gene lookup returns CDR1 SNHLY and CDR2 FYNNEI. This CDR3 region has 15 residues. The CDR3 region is CASSGRTGGGEKLFF. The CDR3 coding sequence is TGTGCCAGCAGTGGGAGGACAGGGGGCGGTGAAAAACTGTTTTTT.

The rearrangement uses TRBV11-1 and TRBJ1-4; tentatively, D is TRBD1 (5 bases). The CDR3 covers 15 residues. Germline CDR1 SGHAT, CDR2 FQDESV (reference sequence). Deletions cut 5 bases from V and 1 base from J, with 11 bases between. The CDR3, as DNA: TGTGCCAGCAGCGGGAAGGGACTAACTAATGAAAAACTGTTTTTT. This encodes CASSGKGLTNEKLFF.

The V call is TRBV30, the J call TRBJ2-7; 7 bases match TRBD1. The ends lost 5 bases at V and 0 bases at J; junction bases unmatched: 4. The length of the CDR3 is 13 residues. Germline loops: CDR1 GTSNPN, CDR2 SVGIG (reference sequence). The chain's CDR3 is CAWETGSSYEQYF. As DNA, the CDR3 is TGTGCCTGGGAGACAGGGAGCTCCTACGAGCAGTACTTC.

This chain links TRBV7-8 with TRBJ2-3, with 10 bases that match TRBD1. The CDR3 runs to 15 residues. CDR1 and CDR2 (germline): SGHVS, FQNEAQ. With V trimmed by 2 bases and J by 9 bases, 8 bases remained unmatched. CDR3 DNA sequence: TGTGCCAGCAGCTTATCCGGGACAGGGGCCGGGACGCAGTATTTT. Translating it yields CASSLSGTGAGTQYF.

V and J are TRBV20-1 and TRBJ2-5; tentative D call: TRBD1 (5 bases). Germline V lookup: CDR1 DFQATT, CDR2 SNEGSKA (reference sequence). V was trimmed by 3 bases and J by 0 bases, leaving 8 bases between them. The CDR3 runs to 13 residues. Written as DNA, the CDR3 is TGCAGTGCTAGTAGACAGCACCAAGAGACCCAGTACTTC. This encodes CSASRQHQETQYF.

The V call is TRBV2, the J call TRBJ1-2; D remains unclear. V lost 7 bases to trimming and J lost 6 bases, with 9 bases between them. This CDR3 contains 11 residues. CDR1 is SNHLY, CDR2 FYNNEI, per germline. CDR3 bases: TGTGCCAGCACCTATAGTGATGGCTACACCTTC. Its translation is CASTYSDGYTF.

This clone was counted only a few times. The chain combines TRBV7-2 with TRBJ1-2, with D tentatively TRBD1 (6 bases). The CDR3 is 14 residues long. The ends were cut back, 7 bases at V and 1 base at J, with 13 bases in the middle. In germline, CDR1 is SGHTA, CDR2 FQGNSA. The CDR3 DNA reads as TGTGCCAGCACTGGCATGGACAGTAACTATGGCTACACCTTC. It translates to CASTGMDSNYGYTF.

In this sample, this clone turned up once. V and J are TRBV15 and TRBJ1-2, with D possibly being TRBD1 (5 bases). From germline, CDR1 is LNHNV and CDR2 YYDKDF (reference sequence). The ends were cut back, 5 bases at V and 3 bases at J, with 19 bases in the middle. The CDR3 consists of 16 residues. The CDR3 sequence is CATSPRGFGRDYGYTF. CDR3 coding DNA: TGTGCCACCAGCCCCCGGGGGTTTGGGCGAGACTATGGCTACACCTTC.